These 19 T cell receptor beta chains were all obtained from the same sample, sequenced in a study of T cell repertoires in cytomegalovirus infection. A single record per CDR3 protein comes from TCRdb applying MiXCR to the reads. The sample holds hundreds of thousands of distinct CDR3 sequences; less than 40% are singletons and the top ten take more than 13%. These receptors' targets are unknown. The specimen was cultured CD8+ T cells from PBMCs, collected from culture after CMV antigen stimulation. These receptors were obtained from a human donor in good health (CMV status not recorded). Some clones in this sample may be carry-over from other donors' samples.

The gene calls are TRBV12-3 or TRBV12-4 and TRBJ1-2; D unclear. This CDR3 has 13 residues. The V end lost 5 bases, the J end lost 3 bases, and 10 bases lay between the germline ends. The DNA for the CDR3 is TGTGCCAGCAGTCCCACAATCGACTATGGCTACACCTTC. It specifies CASSPTIDYGYTF.

Many counts were recorded for this clonotype. The rearrangement joins TRBV7-2 to TRBJ2-7; no definite D call. V was clipped by 0 bases and J by 0 bases, with 6 bases between them. The germline gives CDR1 SGHTA, CDR2 FQGNSA. This CDR3 region has 14 residues. The CDR3, as DNA: TGTGCCAGCAGCTTAGCAACGGGCTCCTACGAGCAGTACGTC. This encodes CASSLATGSYEQYV.

Many counts were recorded for this clonotype. The chain combines TRBV7-6 with TRBJ1-3; 7 nucleotides match TRBD1. CDR1 is SGHVS, CDR2 FNYEAQ, per germline. CDR3 length: 14 residues. V gave up 8 bases and J gave up 4 bases; unmatched junction bases: 8. As DNA, the CDR3 is TGTGCCAGCTTGAAGGGGGCTTCCGGAAACACCATATATTTT. Translated, it gives CASLKGASGNTIYF.

The chain recombines TRBV20-1 with TRBJ1-4; 7 nucleotides match TRBD1. With 0 bases clipped from V and 8 bases from J, the junction kept 15 bases outside the gene matches. CDR1 DFQATT and CDR2 SNEGSKA come from the germline V gene (reference sequence). The CDR3 is made up of 17 amino acids. CDR3 in DNA: TGCAGTGCTAGAGATTCCGGACAGGACTCGGTCCTAGAAAAACTGTTTTTT. Protein: CSARDSGQDSVLEKLFF.

The chain combines TRBV7-9 with TRBJ2-7; D is unclear. Germline loops: CDR1 SEHNR, CDR2 FQNEAQ (reference sequence). V dropped 1 base and J dropped 2 bases, with 9 bases sitting between them. The CDR3 is 14 amino acids. The CDR3 DNA is TGTGCCAGCAGCTTAGGAGTCCTTCCCTACGAGCAGTACGTC. As protein: CASSLGVLPYEQYV.

This chain joins TRBV2 and TRBJ1-5; no clear D. Deletions cut 1 base from V and 9 bases from J, with 16 bases between. CDR1 and CDR2 (germline): SNHLY, FYNNEI. This CDR3 has 15 residues. The CDR3 loop reads CASSEGLRLAWPQHF. CDR3 bases: TGTGCCAGCAGTGAAGGGTTACGGCTAGCCTGGCCCCAGCATTTT.

The chain joins TRBV7-2 to TRBJ2-2; 8 bases map to TRBD2. From germline, CDR1 is SGHTA and CDR2 FQGNSA. There are 17 residues in the CDR3. V shed 2 bases and J 4 bases; nucleotides not matched to a gene: 9. This CDR3 is CASSLWLSGGVTGELFF. CDR3 coding DNA: TGTGCCAGCAGCTTATGGTTGAGCGGGGGCGTCACCGGGGAGCTGTTTTTT.

The sample holds a few counts of this clonotype. J is TRBJ1-3 and V is TRBV7-9; D is unclear. Germline-derived CDR1 and CDR2 are SEHNR and FQNEAQ (reference sequence). V lost 5 bases and J 3 bases, leaving 11 bases between the germline ends. The CDR3 consists of 14 residues. The CDR3, as DNA: TGTGCCAGCAGCCACCCGCTAAGTGGAAACACCATATATTTT. This sequence encodes CASSHPLSGNTIYF.

This chain connects TRBV6-6 to TRBJ1-2; 7 nucleotides align to TRBD1. CDR3 size: 15 residues. V dropped 5 bases and J dropped 2; count of bases not matched to a gene: 8. Germline loops: CDR1 MNHNY, CDR2 SVGAGI (reference sequence). The CDR3, as DNA: TGTGCCAGCAGTCCGGGACAGAGCTTAAACTATGGCTACACCTTC. This codes for CASSPGQSLNYGYTF.

This chain uses TRBV4-1 with TRBJ2-3; 8 bases match TRBD2. V trimming: 2 bases; J trimming: 3 bases; junction bases outside the gene matches: 7. This CDR3 region has 16 residues. Per the germline V gene, CDR1 is MGHRA and CDR2 is YSYEKL. The CDR3, as DNA: TGCGCCAGCAGCCAATCCAGCGGGGGAAGGACAGATACGCAGTATTTT. Protein sequence: CASSQSSGGRTDTQYF.

V and J are TRBV6-1 and TRBJ1-4, with no clear D. This CDR3 is 16 amino acids long. Deletions cut 3 bases from V and 5 bases from J, with 16 bases between. Germline V gene data show CDR1 as MNHNS and CDR2 as SASEGT. In nucleotides, the CDR3 is TGTGCCAGCAGTGACAGTAGTTGGCAGTTAAATGAAAAACTGTTTTTT. This translates into CASSDSSWQLNEKLFF.

The rearrangement links TRBV12-3 or TRBV12-4 to TRBJ1-1, with 9 positions matching TRBD1. CDR3 length: 13 residues. Losses at the gene ends were 2 bases for V and 9 bases for J; bases not matched to a gene: 4. For the CDR3, the DNA is TGTGCCAGCAGTTTAAACAGGGGGCTAAAAGCTTTCTTT. This encodes CASSLNRGLKAFF.

With respect to this clonotype: The junction departs from the called germline gene at one end, perhaps through a read error. The J gene is TRBJ2-1, the V gene TRBV7-9; 7 bases agree with TRBD2. The germline CDR1 and CDR2 sequences are SEHNR and FQNEAQ (reference sequence). CDR3 length: 17 amino acids. CDR3 protein: CVSSLGLLAAPYNEQFF. The CDR3, as DNA: TGTGTCAGCAGCTTAGGACTCCTAGCGGCTCCCTACAATGAGCAGTTCTTC.

This clonotype was counted ten times or more. The chain uses TRBV7-6 and TRBJ2-1, with 8 bases that match TRBD2. The CDR3 runs to 16 residues. V shed 5 bases and J 0 bases; nucleotides not matched to a gene: 6. Germline assignment: CDR1 SGHVS and CDR2 FNYEAQ. In nucleotides, the CDR3 is TGTGCCAGCAGCCGGACTAGCCCTAGCTCCTACAATGAGCAGTTCTTC. This gives the protein CASSRTSPSSYNEQFF.

This clonotype was picked up one time. The junction departs from the called germline gene at one end, perhaps through a read error. CDR3 DNA sequence: TGTCCCAGCAGCATCAAGGGGGCCCAAACCGGGGAGCTGTTTTTT. It translates to CPSSIKGAQTGELFF. The chain is built from TRBV7-6 and TRBJ2-2; 7 nucleotides align to TRBD1. Germline lookup yields CDR1 SGHVS and CDR2 FNYEAQ. The CDR3 has 15 amino acids.

The sample holds many counts of this clonotype. The chain combines TRBV7-2 with TRBJ2-7; D unclear. The CDR3 consists of 13 residues. Trimming shortened V by 2 bases and J by 2 bases, and 7 bases separated the two germline ends. The germline V gene has CDR1 SGHTA and CDR2 FQGNSA. In DNA form, the CDR3 reads TGTGCCAGCAGCTTATTTCTCCCCTACGAGCAGTACTTC. Translated, it gives CASSLFLPYEQYF.

For the CDR3, the DNA is TGTGCCAGCAGCCCTAGGGTGGGGCCCTCTCGATACACTGAAGCTTTCTTT. It yields the protein CASSPRVGPSRYTEAFF. The rearrangement links TRBV7-4 to TRBJ1-1; perhaps TRBD1 as D (5 bases). The CDR3 covers 17 residues. Trimming took 5 bases from V and 3 from J, leaving 22 bases between them. Germline V CDR1 and CDR2: SGHVT, SQSDAQ.

The chain couples TRBV13 to TRBJ1-2, with D perhaps TRBD1 (5 bases). Trimming shortened V by 2 bases and J by 7 bases, and 8 bases separated the two germline ends. The CDR3 spans 12 residues. The V gene's germline CDR1 is PRHDT and CDR2 FYEKMQ (reference sequence). For the CDR3, the DNA is TGTGCCAGCAGCTTATCTGGGGCTGGCTACACCTTC. Its protein product is CASSLSGAGYTF.

A few counts support this clonotype. J is TRBJ1-4 and V is TRBV13; no clear D. The CDR3 contains 13 residues. Trimming shortened V by 5 bases and J by 8 bases, and 12 bases separated the two germline ends. Germline loops: CDR1 PRHDT, CDR2 FYEKMQ (reference sequence). In DNA form, the CDR3 reads TGTGCCAGCAGCGGAGACGGTCGGGAAAAACTGTTTTTT. Translated, it gives CASSGDGREKLFF.